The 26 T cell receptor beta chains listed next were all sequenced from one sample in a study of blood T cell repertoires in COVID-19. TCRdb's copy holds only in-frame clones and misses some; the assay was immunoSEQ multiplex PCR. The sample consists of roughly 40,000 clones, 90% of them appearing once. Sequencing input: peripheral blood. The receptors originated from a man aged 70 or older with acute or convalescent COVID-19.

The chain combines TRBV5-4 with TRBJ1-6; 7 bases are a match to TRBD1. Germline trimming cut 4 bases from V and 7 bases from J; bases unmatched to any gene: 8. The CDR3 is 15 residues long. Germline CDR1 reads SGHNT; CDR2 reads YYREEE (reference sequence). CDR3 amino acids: CASSGPGTENSPLHF. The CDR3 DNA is TGTGCCAGCAGCGGCCCCGGGACAGAGAATTCACCCCTCCACTTT.

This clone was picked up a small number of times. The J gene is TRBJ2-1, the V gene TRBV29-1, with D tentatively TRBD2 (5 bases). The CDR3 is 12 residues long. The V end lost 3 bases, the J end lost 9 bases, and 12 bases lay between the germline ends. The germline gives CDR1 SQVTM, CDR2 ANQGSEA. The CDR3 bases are TGCAGCGTTGATCCTAGCCCTACTGAGCAGTTCTTC. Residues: CSVDPSPTEQFF.

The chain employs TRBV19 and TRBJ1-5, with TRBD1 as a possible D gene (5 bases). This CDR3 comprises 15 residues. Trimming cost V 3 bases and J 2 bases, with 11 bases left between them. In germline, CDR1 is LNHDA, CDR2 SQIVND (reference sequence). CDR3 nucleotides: TGTGCCAGTAGTATGGGTATCAGGGGCAATCAGCCCCAGCATTTT. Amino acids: CASSMGIRGNQPQHF.

DNA of the CDR3: TGTGCCAGCAGCTTAGGCCCCAGAGACAGAGGCTACACCTTC. It yields the protein CASSLGPRDRGYTF. The J gene is TRBJ1-2, the V gene TRBV11-1, with a possible D match to TRBD1 (5 bases). Germline V gene lookup returns CDR1 SGHAT and CDR2 FQDESV (reference sequence). CDR3 length: 14 amino acids. Trimming shortened V by 1 base and J by 8 bases, and 14 bases separated the two germline ends.

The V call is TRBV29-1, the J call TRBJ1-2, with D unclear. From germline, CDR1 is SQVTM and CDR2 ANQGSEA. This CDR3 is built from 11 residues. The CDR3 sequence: CGLDDDYGYTF. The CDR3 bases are TGCGGCCTAGACGACGACTATGGCTACACCTTC.

The CDR3 protein is CASSYGRGIHEQFF. The CDR3 bases are TGTGCCAGCAGTTACGGACGGGGGATCCACGAGCAGTTCTTC. The chain combines TRBV6-2 or TRBV6-3 with TRBJ2-1; a weak D match, TRBD2 (6 bases). The CDR3 runs to 14 residues. Trimming took 2 bases from V and 10 from J, leaving 15 bases between them. The germline V gene encodes CDR1 MNHEY and CDR2 SVGEGT.

In nucleotides, the CDR3 is TGTGCCAGCAGCCAAGGGGGGACTACCTCCTGGGGTGAGCAGTTCTTC. Translated: CASSQGGTTSWGEQFF. The chain has TRBV5-4 and TRBJ2-1, with D possibly matching TRBD2 (7 bases). Germline V gene data show CDR1 as SGHNT and CDR2 as YYREEE (reference sequence). This CDR3 is built from 16 residues. Trimming shortened V by 4 bases and J by 9 bases, and 23 bases separated the two germline ends.

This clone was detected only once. The CDR3 loop is CASSNSRGLETQYF. Here the CDR3 DNA reads TGTGCCAGCAGTAACTCTCGGGGATTAGAGACCCAGTACTTC. The chain combines TRBV5-5 with TRBJ2-5, with D possibly matching TRBD2 (5 bases). This CDR3 spans 14 amino acids. V was trimmed by 5 bases and J by 4 bases, leaving 15 bases between them. Germline CDR1 reads SGHKS; CDR2 reads YYEKEE (reference sequence).

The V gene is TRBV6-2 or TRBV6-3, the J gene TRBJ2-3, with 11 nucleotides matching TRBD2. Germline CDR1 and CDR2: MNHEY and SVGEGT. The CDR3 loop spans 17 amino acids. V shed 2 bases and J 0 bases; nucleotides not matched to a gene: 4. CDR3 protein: CASSYHRTSGSTDTQYF. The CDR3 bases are TGTGCCAGCAGTTACCACCGGACTAGCGGGAGCACAGATACGCAGTATTTT.

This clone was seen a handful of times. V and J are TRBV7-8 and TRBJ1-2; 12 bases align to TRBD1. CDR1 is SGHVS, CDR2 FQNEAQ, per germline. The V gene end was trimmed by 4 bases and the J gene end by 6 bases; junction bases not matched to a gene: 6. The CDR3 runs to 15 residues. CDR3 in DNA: TGTGCCAGCAGCTCGGGACAGGGGGCGATTAATGGCTACACCTTC. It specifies CASSSGQGAINGYTF. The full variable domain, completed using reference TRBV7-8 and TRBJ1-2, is GAGVSQSPRYKVAKRGQDVALRCDPISGHVSLFWYQQALGQGPEFLTYFQNEAQLDKSGLPSDRFFAERPEGSVSTLKIQRTQQEDSAVYLCASSSGQGAINGYTFGSGTRLTVV.

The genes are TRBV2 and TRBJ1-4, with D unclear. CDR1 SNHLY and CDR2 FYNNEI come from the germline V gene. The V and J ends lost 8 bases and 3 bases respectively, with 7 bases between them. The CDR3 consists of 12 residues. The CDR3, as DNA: TGTGCCAGCGGCCGATCTAATGAAAAACTGTTTTTT. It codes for CASGRSNEKLFF.

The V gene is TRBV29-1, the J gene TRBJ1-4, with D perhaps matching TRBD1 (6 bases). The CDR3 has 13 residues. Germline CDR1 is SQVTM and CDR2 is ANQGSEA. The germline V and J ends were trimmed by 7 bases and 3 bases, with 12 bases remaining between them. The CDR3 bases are TGCAGCGCAAACAGGGCACCTAATGAAAAACTGTTTTTT. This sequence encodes CSANRAPNEKLFF.

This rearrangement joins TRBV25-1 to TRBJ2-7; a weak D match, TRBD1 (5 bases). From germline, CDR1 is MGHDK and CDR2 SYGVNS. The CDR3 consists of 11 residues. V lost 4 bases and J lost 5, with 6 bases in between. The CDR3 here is CASSVGHEQYF. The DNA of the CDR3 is TGTGCCAGCAGTGTGGGGCACGAGCAGTACTTC.

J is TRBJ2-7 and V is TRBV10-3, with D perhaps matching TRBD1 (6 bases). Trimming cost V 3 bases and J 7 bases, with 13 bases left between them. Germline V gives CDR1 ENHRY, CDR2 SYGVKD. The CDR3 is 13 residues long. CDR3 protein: CAISDLQGLEQYF. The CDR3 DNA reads TGTGCCATCAGTGATTTACAGGGTTTGGAGCAGTACTTC.

CDR3 protein: CASSLWVAGKYEQYF. The CDR3 bases are TGTGCCAGCAGTTTATGGGTAGCGGGAAAATACGAGCAGTACTTC. The chain carries TRBV28 and TRBJ2-7, with 8 nucleotides matching TRBD2. The CDR3 contains 15 residues. Losses at the gene ends were 0 bases for V and 4 bases for J; bases not matched to a gene: 5. CDR1 and CDR2 (germline): MDHEN, SYDVKM. The variable domain in full, completed from reference TRBV28 and TRBJ2-7, reads DVKVTQSSRYLVKRTGEKVFLECVQDMDHENMFWYRQDPGLGLRLIYFSYDVKMKEKGDIPEGYSVSREKKERFSLILESASTNQTSMYLCASSLWVAGKYEQYFGPGTRLTVT.

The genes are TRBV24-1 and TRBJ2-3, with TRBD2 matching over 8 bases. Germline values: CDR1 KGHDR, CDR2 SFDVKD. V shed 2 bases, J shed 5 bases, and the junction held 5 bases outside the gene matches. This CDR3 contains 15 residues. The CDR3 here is CATSDSAGEVDTQYF. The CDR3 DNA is TGTGCCACCAGTGATTCAGCGGGAGAGGTAGATACGCAGTATTTT.

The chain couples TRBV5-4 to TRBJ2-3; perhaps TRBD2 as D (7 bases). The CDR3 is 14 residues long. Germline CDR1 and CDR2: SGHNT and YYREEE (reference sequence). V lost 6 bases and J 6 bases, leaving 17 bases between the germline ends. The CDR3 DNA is TGTGCCAGCACGCCTAAGGGAGGGGGGGATACGCAGTATTTT. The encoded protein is CASTPKGGGDTQYF. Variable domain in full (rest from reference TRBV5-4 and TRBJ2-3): ETGVTQSPTHLIKTRGQQVTLRCSSQSGHNTVSWYQQALGQGPQFIFQYYREEENGRGNFPPRFSGLQFPNYSSELNVNALELDDSALYLCASTPKGGGDTQYFGPGTRLTVL.

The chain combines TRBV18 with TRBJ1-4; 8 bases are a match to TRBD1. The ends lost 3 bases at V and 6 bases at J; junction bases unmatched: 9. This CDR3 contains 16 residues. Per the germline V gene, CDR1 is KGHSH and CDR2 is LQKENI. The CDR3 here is CASSPFGQGWDEKLFF. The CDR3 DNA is TGTGCCAGCTCACCTTTTGGACAGGGATGGGATGAAAAACTGTTTTTT.

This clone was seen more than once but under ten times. In DNA, the CDR3 is TGTGCCAGCAGCGACTGGGGACAAGGCTACACCTTC. This sequence encodes CASSDWGQGYTF. V and J are TRBV7-3 and TRBJ1-2; TRBD1 is a possible D gene (6 bases). This CDR3 comprises 12 residues. Germline values: CDR1 SGHTA, CDR2 FQGTGA. V shed 5 bases and J shed 8 bases, with 12 bases lying between them.

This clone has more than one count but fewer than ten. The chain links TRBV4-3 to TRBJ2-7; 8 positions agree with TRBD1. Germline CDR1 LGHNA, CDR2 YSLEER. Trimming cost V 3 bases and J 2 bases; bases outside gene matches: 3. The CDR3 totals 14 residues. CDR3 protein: CASSQADRAYEQYF. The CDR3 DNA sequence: TGCGCCAGCAGCCAGGCGGACAGGGCCTACGAGCAGTACTTC.

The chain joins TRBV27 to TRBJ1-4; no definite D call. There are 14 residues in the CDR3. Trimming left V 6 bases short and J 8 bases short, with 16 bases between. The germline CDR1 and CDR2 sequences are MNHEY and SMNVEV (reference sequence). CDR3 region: CASRRHSSGEKLFF. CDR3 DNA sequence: TGTGCCAGCAGGAGACACTCATCGGGGGAAAAACTGTTTTTT.

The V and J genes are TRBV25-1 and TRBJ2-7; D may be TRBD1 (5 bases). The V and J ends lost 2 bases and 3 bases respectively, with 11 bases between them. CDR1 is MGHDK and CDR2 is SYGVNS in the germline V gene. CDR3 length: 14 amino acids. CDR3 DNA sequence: TGTGCCAGCAGTGAAACAGGTGGGGTCTACGAGCAGTACTTC. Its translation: CASSETGGVYEQYF.

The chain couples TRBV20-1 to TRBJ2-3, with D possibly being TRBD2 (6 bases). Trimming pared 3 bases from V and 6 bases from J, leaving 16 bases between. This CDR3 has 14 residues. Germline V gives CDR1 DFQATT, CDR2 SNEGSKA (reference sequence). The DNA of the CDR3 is TGCAGTGCTAGTTTGACGGGAGTAGCGGATACGCAGTATTTT. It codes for CSASLTGVADTQYF.

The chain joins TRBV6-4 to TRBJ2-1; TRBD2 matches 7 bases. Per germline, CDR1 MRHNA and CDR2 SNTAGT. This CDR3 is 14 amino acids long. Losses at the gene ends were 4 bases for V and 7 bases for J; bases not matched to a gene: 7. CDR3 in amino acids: CASSVGGSSNEQFF. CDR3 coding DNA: TGTGCCAGCAGTGTGGGCGGGAGTAGTAATGAGCAGTTCTTC.

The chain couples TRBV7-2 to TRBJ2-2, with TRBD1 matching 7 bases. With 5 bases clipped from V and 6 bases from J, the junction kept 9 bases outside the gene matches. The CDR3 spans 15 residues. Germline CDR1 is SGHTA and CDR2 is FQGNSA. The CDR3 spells CASSQMRRGPGELFF. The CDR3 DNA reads TGTGCCAGCAGCCAAATGCGTAGGGGGCCCGGGGAGCTGTTTTTT.

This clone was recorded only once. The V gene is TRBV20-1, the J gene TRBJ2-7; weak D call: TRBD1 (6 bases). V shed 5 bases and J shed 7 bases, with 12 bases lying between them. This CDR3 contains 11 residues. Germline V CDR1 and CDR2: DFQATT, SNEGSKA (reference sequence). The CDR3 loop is CSASGVGEQYF. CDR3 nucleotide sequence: TGCAGTGCTTCAGGGGTAGGGGAGCAGTACTTC.